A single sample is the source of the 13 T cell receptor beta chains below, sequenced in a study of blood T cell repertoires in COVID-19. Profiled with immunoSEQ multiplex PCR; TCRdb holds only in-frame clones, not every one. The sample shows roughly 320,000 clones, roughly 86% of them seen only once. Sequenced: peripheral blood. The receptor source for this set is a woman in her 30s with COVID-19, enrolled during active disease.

CDR3 bases: TGCGCCAGCAGCCAAGCCCCGGGGTCCGGGGAGTACTTC. It translates to CASSQAPGSGEYF. V and J are TRBV4-1 and TRBJ2-4; perhaps TRBD2 as D (5 bases). V lost 1 base and J lost 14, with 15 bases in between. Germline loops: CDR1 MGHRA, CDR2 YSYEKL. The CDR3 is 13 residues long.

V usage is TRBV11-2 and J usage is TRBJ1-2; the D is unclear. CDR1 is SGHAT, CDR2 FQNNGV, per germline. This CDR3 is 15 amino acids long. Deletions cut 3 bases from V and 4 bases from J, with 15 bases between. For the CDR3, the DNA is TGTGCCAGCAGCTTTGGGCAGTCTGGGCCCTATGGCTACACCTTC. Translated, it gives CASSFGQSGPYGYTF. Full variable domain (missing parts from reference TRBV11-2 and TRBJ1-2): EAGVAQSPRYKIIEKRQSVAFWCNPISGHATLYWYQQILGQGPKLLIQFQNNGVVDDSQLPKDRFSAERLKGVDSTLKIQPAKLEDSAVYLCASSFGQSGPYGYTFGSGTRLTVV.

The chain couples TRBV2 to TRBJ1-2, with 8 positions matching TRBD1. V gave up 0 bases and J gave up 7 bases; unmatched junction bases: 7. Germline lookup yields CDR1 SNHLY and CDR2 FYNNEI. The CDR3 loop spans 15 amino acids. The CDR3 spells CASSEAPGGKSGYTF. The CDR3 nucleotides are TGTGCCAGCAGTGAAGCTCCAGGGGGCAAGAGTGGCTACACCTTC.

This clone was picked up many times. In DNA form, the CDR3 reads TGTGCCAGCAGAATAAGTCGAAGTGTGGCGGGGAGAGACAATGAGCAGTTCTTC. This translates into CASRISRSVAGRDNEQFF. V is TRBV5-6 and J is TRBJ2-1; D perhaps matches TRBD2 (6 bases). This CDR3 comprises 18 residues. Germline V gene sequence: CDR1 SGHDT, CDR2 YYEEEE. V was pared by 5 bases and J by 5 bases, with 26 bases between. The full variable domain, in which reference TRBV5-6 and TRBJ2-1 provide the parts outside the CDR3, is DAGVTQSPTHLIKTRGQQVTLRCSPKSGHDTVSWYQQALGQGPQFIFQYYEEEERQRGNFPDRFSGHQFPNYSSELNVNALLLGDSALYLCASRISRSVAGRDNEQFFGPGTRLTVL.

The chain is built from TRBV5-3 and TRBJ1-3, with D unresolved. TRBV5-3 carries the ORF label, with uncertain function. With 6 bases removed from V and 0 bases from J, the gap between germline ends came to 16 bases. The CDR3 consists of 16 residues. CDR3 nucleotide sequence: TGTGCCAGAACCCCTAGTGCGGCGGGCTCTGGAAACACCATATATTTT. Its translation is CARTPSAAGSGNTIYF.

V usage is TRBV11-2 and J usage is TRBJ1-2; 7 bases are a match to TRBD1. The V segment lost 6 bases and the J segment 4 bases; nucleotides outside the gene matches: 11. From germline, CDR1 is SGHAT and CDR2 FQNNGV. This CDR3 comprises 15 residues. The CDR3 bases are TGTGCCAGCAGACGATTAGACAGGGAACTCTATGGCTACACCTTC. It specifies CASRRLDRELYGYTF.

The CDR3 region has the DNA TGTGCCAGCAGCTTAGGAAGAGGCGGGGGGTGGGAGACCCAGTACTTC. Translating it yields CASSLGRGGGWETQYF. This sequence joins TRBV11-2 and TRBJ2-5; 8 bases map to TRBD2. The CDR3 length is 16 residues. The germline CDR1 and CDR2 sequences are SGHAT and FQNNGV. The junction had 9 bases not matched to a gene; V was cut back by 1 base and J by 5 bases.

The CDR3 sequence: CASSTYRVGAFF. The DNA of the CDR3 is TGTGCCAGCAGTACGTACAGGGTGGGAGCTTTCTTT. The chain joins TRBV2 to TRBJ1-1; tentative D call: TRBD1 (6 bases). The CDR3 is 12 residues long. Germline V lookup: CDR1 SNHLY, CDR2 FYNNEI. V lost 5 bases and J 10 bases, leaving 14 bases between the germline ends.

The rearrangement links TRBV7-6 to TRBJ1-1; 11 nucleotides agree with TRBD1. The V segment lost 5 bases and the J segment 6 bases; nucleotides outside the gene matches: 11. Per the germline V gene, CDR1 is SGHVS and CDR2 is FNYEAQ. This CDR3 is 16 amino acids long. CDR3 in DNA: TGTGCCAGCAGCGAAGGACAGGGGGCCCTCCGGGCTGAAGCTTTCTTT. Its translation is CASSEGQGALRAEAFF.

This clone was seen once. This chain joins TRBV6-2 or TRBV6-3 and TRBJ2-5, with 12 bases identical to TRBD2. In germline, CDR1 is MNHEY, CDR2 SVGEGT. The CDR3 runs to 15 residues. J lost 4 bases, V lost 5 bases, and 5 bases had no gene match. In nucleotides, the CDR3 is TGTGCCAGCAGTCGTCTAGCGGGGGGGCCAGAGACCCAGTACTTC. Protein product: CASSRLAGGPETQYF.

The CDR3: CASSQGQGDEKLFF. The CDR3 nucleotides are TGCGCCAGCAGCCAAGGACAGGGGGATGAAAAACTGTTTTTT. The gene calls are TRBV4-3 and TRBJ1-4, with TRBD1 identical over 9 bases. V was clipped by 1 base and J by 6 bases; unmatched bases: 0. Per germline, CDR1 LGHNA and CDR2 YSLEER. The CDR3 totals 14 residues.

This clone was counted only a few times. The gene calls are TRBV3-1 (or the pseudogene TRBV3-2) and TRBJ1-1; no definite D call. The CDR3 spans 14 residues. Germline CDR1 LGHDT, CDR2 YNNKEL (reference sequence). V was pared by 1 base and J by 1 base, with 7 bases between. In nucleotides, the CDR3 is TGTGCCAGCAGCCAAGGTCCAGGGAACACTGAAGCTTTCTTT. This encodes CASSQGPGNTEAFF.

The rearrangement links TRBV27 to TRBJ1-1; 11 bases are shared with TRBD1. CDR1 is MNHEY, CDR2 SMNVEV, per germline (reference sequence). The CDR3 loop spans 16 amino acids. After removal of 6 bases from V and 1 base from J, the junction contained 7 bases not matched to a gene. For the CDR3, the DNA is TGTGCCAGCAGGACCGGACAGGGGGCAAGGAACACTGAAGCTTTCTTT. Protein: CASRTGQGARNTEAFF.